This T cell receptor beta chain was recovered during a study of blood T cell repertoires in COVID-19. Study context: Sites in the United States, Italy and Spain provided acute and convalescent COVID-19 samples. The analysed material was cDNA or gDNA that came from T cells, B-cell-depleted T cells, or PBMCs.

Per the authors' pipeline: Nucleated cell counts were estimated from reference gene primer amplification. This table comes from immunoSEQ multiplex PCR, and its TCRdb copy is limited to in-frame clones, with some not included. V and J calls and clone size are those listed in that table; D and trimming were worked out from the DNA. This table holds about 250,000 clones, just over 90% found once. There are 14 residues in the CDR3. The V gene's germline CDR1 is SEHNR and CDR2 FQNEAQ (reference sequence). V dropped 5 bases and J dropped 3 bases, with 13 bases sitting between them. The rearrangement links TRBV7-9 to TRBJ1-1; a possible D gene is TRBD1 (5 bases). The sequence was collected from a young woman who had recovered from COVID-19. What was sequenced was PBMCs or T cells enriched from blood (not recorded which). DNA for the CDR3: TGTGCCAGCAGCCTCCAGGGTAGGGACACTGAAGCTTTCTTT. Translation gives CASSLQGRDTEAFF. The full variable domain, its missing parts supplied by reference TRBV7-9 and TRBJ1-1, is DTGVSQNPRHKITKRGQNVTFRCDPISEHNRLYWYRQTLGQGPEFLTYFQNEAQLEKSRLLSDRFSAERPKGSFSTLEIQRTEQGDSAMYLCASSLQGRDTEAFFGQGTRLTVV.